Given below is one T cell receptor beta chain in context. Its specificity is unknown. This sample is drawn from a study of T-cell memory formation after mild COVID-19. Study-wide results and caveats: Later expanders leaned CD4+, whereas clones that contracted between day 15 and 85 were balanced CD4/CD8.

TCRdb analysed the 5' RACE reads with MiXCR anew, one entry per CDR3 protein. Of 150,000 or so distinct CDR3 sequences listed, 25% to 40% were seen once; the top ten hold around 11%. The specimen sequenced was PBMCs or a T cell subset sorted from them (not recorded which). This sequence was found in an adult woman who had mild COVID-19 (a few samples of this study predate the infection). Cell type and time point are not known.

In DNA form, the CDR3 reads TGTGCCAGTACCCCATTCAGGGGCCCGAACACTGAAGCTTTCTTT. It specifies CASTPFRGPNTEAFF. The V and J genes are TRBV19 and TRBJ1-1; perhaps TRBD1 as D (6 bases). The CDR3 sequence is 15 residues long. Germline CDR1 LNHDA, CDR2 SQIVND (reference sequence). V lost 7 bases, J lost 1 base, and 16 bases lay in between.